Listed below are T cell receptor beta chains from one sample, sequenced in a study of blood T cells in healthy people across ages. MiXCR was run by TCRdb on the 5' RACE reads, yielding one entry per CDR3 protein. The repertoire has approximately 1,100,000 distinct CDR3 sequences, 40% to 50% of them found once; the top ten carry 18%. The sequenced sample consisted of blood. The receptors originated from a woman in her fifties or sixties in good health. Both conserved end residues are part of each CDR3. A D gene is named only where the DNA matches it firmly. Size is omitted from some rows. Given values are once, few, many or a class for expanded clones.

d_call | j_call | v_call | clone_size | cdr3_aa | cdr3_nt
. | TRBJ2-7 | TRBV10-3 | many | CAIRPAYGGEQYF | TGTGCCATCAGGCCCGCCTATGGCGGCGAGCAGTACTTC
. | TRBJ1-2 | TRBV2 | once | CASSEAVVGYTF | TGTGCCAGCAGTGAGGCCGTGGTTGGCTACACCTTC
TRBD2 | TRBJ2-1 | TRBV29-1 | few | CSVVGLASGSYNEQFF | TGCAGCGTTGTGGGCCTAGCTAGCGGGAGTTACAATGAGCAGTTCTTC
TRBD1 | TRBJ2-7 | TRBV7-9 | . | CASLKTGTGNPYEQYF | TGTGCCAGCCTCAAAACCGGGACAGGGAACCCCTACGAGCAGTACTTC
. | TRBJ2-1 | TRBV24-1 | . | CATSAGMGGSQFF | TGTGCCACCAGTGCCGGCATGGGGGGCAGTCAGTTCTTC
TRBD2 | TRBJ2-1 | TRBV12-3/TRBV12-4 | . | CASSLVSGGGSEQFF | TGTGCCAGCAGTTTAGTGTCCGGGGGGGGAAGTGAGCAGTTCTTC
. | TRBJ2-7 | TRBV29-1 | many | CSATFNLYEQYF | TGCAGCGCCACTTTCAACCTCTACGAGCAGTACTTC
TRBD2 | TRBJ2-3 | TRBV9 | few | CASSLRTSVEDTQYF | TGTGCCAGCAGCTTAAGGACTAGCGTGGAAGATACGCAGTATTTT
TRBD2 | TRBJ2-3 | TRBV20-1 | . | CSARPGRGSDTQYF | TGCAGTGCAAGGCCCGGGAGGGGGTCAGATACGCAGTATTTT
. | TRBJ2-3 | TRBV3-1 | few | CASSPGRTASTDTQYF | TGTGCCAGCAGCCCCGGGCGGACGGCGAGCACAGATACGCAGTATTTT
. | TRBJ2-7 | TRBV9 | . | CASSSSEFSYEQYF | TGTGCCAGCAGCTCTTCAGAGTTCTCCTACGAGCAGTACTTC
TRBD1 | TRBJ2-1 | TRBV7-2 | . | CASSRTGDPFNEQFF | TGTGCCAGCAGCCGTACAGGGGACCCTTTCAATGAGCAGTTCTTC
TRBD1 | TRBJ1-1 | TRBV29-1 | . | CSVGEVGTGRSEAFF | TGCAGCGTTGGGGAGGTCGGGACAGGGCGGTCTGAAGCTTTCTTT
. | TRBJ2-7 | TRBV5-1 | few | CASSVEAYYEQYF | TGCGCCAGCAGCGTGGAGGCGTACTACGAGCAGTACTTC
TRBD2 | TRBJ2-3 | TRBV20-1 | . | CSPKSGRAFTDTQYF | TGCAGTCCCAAAAGCGGGAGGGCCTTTACAGATACGCAGTATTTT
TRBD2 | TRBJ2-1 | TRBV29-1 | few | CSVPGVAGGSLNEQFF | TGCAGCGTTCCTGGGGTAGCGGGAGGCTCGCTCAATGAGCAGTTCTTC
TRBD2 | TRBJ2-3 | TRBV6-1 | few | CASSDPGLEQYF | TGTGCCAGCAGTGACCCGGGACTAGAACAGTATTTT
TRBD2 | TRBJ2-5 | TRBV7-6 | . | CASSLARLAGEETQYF | TGTGCCAGCAGCTTAGCTCGTCTAGCGGGAGAAGAGACCCAGTACTTC
TRBD1 | TRBJ1-2 | TRBV29-1 | . | CSVETGLNYGYTF | TGCAGCGTTGAGACAGGGTTGAACTATGGCTACACCTTC
TRBD1 | TRBJ1-6 | TRBV27 | few | CASSFRGLNSPLHF | TGTGCCAGCAGTTTCAGGGGGCTCAATTCACCCCTCCACTTT
. | TRBJ2-7 | TRBV21-1 | . | CASSKVRRQRAGLNEQYF | TGTGCCAGCAGCAAAGTTCGTCGTCAGCGCGCGGGACTGAACGAGCAGTACTTC
. | TRBJ2-1 | TRBV20-1 | few | CSARLALKNEQFF | TGCAGTGCTAGGCTCGCCCTGAAAAATGAGCAGTTCTTC
TRBD1 | TRBJ1-1 | TRBV4-2 | . | CASSQEQGGTEAFF | TGTGCCAGCAGCCAAGAACAGGGGGGAACTGAAGCTTTCTTT
. | TRBJ2-1 | TRBV30 | . | CAWSSGLVGVDEQFF | TGTGCCTGGAGTTCCGGGCTAGTGGGAGTTGACGAGCAGTTCTTC
TRBD2 | TRBJ2-7 | TRBV20-1 | . | CSALGGSGGYEQYF | TGCAGTGCCCTAGGGGGTAGCGGGGGCTACGAGCAGTACTTC